The 12 T cell receptor beta chains in this list originate from one sample, sequenced in a study of cytomegalovirus exposure and HLA in healthy donors. PCR involved 60 Vbeta and 13 Jbeta primers. Sequencing was performed with immunoSEQ multiplex PCR; in TCRdb, only in-frame clones are kept and a portion is missing. Its table lists roughly 46,000 clones. Specimen: PBMCs. Source of these receptors: a woman between 35 and 50 years old in good health and CMV-seronegative.

The genes are TRBV6-6 and TRBJ2-7; a possible D gene is TRBD2 (5 bases). CDR1 MNHNY and CDR2 SVGAGI come from the germline V gene (reference sequence). The V end was cut by 6 bases, the J end by 2 bases, with 11 bases between. The CDR3 spans 13 residues. The CDR3: CASSRSDTYEQYF. As DNA, the CDR3 is TGTGCCAGCAGCCGTAGCGACACCTACGAGCAGTACTTC.

The chain combines TRBV5-1 with TRBJ2-3; 7 bases are a match to TRBD1. CDR3 length: 14 residues. The ends lost 4 bases at V and 6 bases at J; junction bases unmatched: 8. Germline CDR1 reads SGHRS; CDR2 reads YFSETQ. CDR3 nucleotides: TGCGCCAGCAGCACCACCCCGACAGGGGATACGCAGTATTTT. The encoded protein is CASSTTPTGDTQYF.

V is TRBV29-1 and J is TRBJ2-3; 9 bases are shared with TRBD2. This CDR3 comprises 15 residues. Trimming took 0 bases from V and 4 from J; bases not matched to a gene: 5. Germline V CDR1 and CDR2: SQVTM, ANQGSEA. CDR3 protein: CSVEEASGISDTQYF. CDR3 nucleotide sequence: TGCAGCGTTGAAGAGGCTAGCGGGATCTCAGATACGCAGTATTTT.

The genes are TRBV19 and TRBJ2-7; TRBD1 matches at 10 bases. After removal of 3 bases from V and 3 bases from J, the junction contained 2 bases not matched to a gene. Germline-derived CDR1 and CDR2 are LNHDA and SQIVND (reference sequence). The CDR3 spans 14 residues. CDR3 nucleotide sequence: TGTGCCAGTAGTATCGGGACAGGGGTCTACGAGCAGTACTTC. This sequence encodes CASSIGTGVYEQYF.

V and J are TRBV6-5 and TRBJ2-1; TRBD2 might be the D (5 bases). Trimming pared 7 bases from V and 0 bases from J, leaving 13 bases between. The germline CDR1 and CDR2 sequences are MNHEY and SVGAGI. The CDR3 is made up of 15 amino acids. CDR3 coding DNA: TGTGCCAGCAACCAGGCGGGCGACTCCTACAATGAGCAGTTCTTC. It specifies CASNQAGDSYNEQFF.

V usage is TRBV28 and J usage is TRBJ1-5; no clear D gene. V lost 8 bases, J lost 7 bases, and 15 bases lay in between. This CDR3 has 13 amino acids. Germline CDR1 and CDR2: MDHEN and SYDVKM. CDR3 region: CASQEAAQQPQHF. CDR3 nucleotide sequence: TGTGCCAGCCAAGAGGCGGCGCAACAGCCCCAGCATTTT.

V usage is TRBV11-3 and J usage is TRBJ2-5; 10 bases agree with TRBD2. The CDR3 is made up of 16 amino acids. The germline V gene encodes CDR1 SGHNT and CDR2 YENEEA. Unmatched junction bases numbered 10, after V lost 4 bases and J lost 5 bases. CDR3 nucleotide sequence: TGTGCCAGCAGCTCTCCCACTAGCGGGATCGAGGAGACCCAGTACTTC. This codes for CASSSPTSGIEETQYF.

V usage is TRBV25-1 and J usage is TRBJ2-7, with 9 bases identical to TRBD1. Germline V gene sequence: CDR1 MGHDK, CDR2 SYGVNS. This CDR3 spans 15 amino acids. The V segment lost 2 bases and the J segment 4 bases; nucleotides outside the gene matches: 6. DNA for the CDR3: TGTGCCAGCAGTGAACCGCCGGGACAGGGTTACGAGCAGTACTTC. Translation: CASSEPPGQGYEQYF.

The chain employs TRBV30 and TRBJ2-5; the match to TRBD2 covers 8 bases. Germline V gives CDR1 GTSNPN, CDR2 SVGIG (reference sequence). V gave up 1 base and J gave up 3 bases; unmatched junction bases: 7. This CDR3 comprises 15 residues. This CDR3 is CAWSGDSGTKETQYF. The CDR3 DNA reads as TGTGCCTGGAGTGGAGATAGCGGGACCAAAGAGACCCAGTACTTC.

This chain uses TRBV19 with TRBJ2-1, with 11 positions matching TRBD2. Trimming at V came to 3 bases and at J to 3 bases, leaving 10 bases not matched to a gene. The CDR3 is made up of 18 amino acids. Germline V gene sequence: CDR1 LNHDA, CDR2 SQIVND (reference sequence). CDR3 protein: CASSIYRLAGSNYNEQFF. The CDR3 DNA reads as TGTGCCAGTAGTATCTATCGACTAGCGGGATCCAACTACAATGAGCAGTTCTTC.

The chain joins TRBV6-6 to TRBJ1-4, with 9 bases identical to TRBD1. The CDR3 runs to 11 residues. The V gene's germline CDR1 is MNHNY and CDR2 SVGAGI (reference sequence). The ends lost 7 bases at V and 17 bases at J; junction bases unmatched: 8. The CDR3 here is CASTEQGAPFF. Here the CDR3 DNA reads TGTGCCAGCACCGAACAGGGGGCGCCCTTTTTT.

The chain carries TRBV30 and TRBJ2-1; D possibly corresponds to TRBD2 (5 bases). V shed 0 bases and J shed 4 bases, with 10 bases lying between them. This CDR3 is built from 14 residues. Germline V CDR1 and CDR2: GTSNPN, SVGIG (reference sequence). CDR3 in amino acids: CAWSVGSAYNEQFF. CDR3 nucleotides: TGTGCCTGGAGTGTGGGTAGCGCTTACAATGAGCAGTTCTTC.